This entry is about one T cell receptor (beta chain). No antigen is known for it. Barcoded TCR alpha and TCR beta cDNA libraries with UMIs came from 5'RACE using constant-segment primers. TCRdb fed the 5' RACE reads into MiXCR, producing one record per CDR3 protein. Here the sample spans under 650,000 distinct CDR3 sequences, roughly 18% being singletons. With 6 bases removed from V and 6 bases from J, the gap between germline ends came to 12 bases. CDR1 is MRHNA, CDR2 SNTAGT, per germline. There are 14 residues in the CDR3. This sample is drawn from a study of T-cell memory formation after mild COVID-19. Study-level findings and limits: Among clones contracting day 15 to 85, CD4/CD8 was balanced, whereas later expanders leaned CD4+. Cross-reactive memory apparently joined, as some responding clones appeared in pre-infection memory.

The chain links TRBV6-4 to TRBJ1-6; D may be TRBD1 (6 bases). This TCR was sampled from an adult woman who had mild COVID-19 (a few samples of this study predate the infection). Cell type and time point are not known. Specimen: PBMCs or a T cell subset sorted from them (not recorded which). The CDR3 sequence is CASSEEGVNSPLHF. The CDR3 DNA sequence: TGTGCCAGCAGCGAAGAGGGGGTTAATTCACCCCTCCACTTT.